The text below deals with one TCR beta chain. Its binding antigen is unknown. No base-level quality is on record; no much larger clone is a single base apart. TCRbeta CDR3 regions were amplified from genomic DNA using the immunoSEQ Assay, a bias-controlled multiplex PCR. The published analysis was carried out like this. The number of nucleated cells in each sample was estimated by amplification of reference gene primers within the assay. Sequence reads were collapsed and filtered to measure the absolute abundance of every unique TCRbeta CDR3 rearrangement. For each sample, productive Simpson clonality was calculated by taking the square root of Simpson's diversity index across productive rearrangements. Held by TCRdb, this immuneACCESS table contains in-frame sequences only and omits some clones. Under half of the omission traces to an unresolved V gene where checked; the cause of the rest is unknown. The V and J calls and the clone size are those of that table, but D and trimming were determined from the DNA. For this sample the table gives 75,000 to 95,000 clones, of which 88% were detected only once. Roughly a fifth of the sample comes from the top ten.

From the cysteine up to the phenylalanine, the CDR3 has a length of 14 residues. The kept DNA is CDR3 alone, 42 bases in frame from the first base. The germline V gene specifies SGHAT as CDR1 and FQNNGV as CDR2. Germline trimming amounts to 5 bases on V and 0 bases on J, with 2 as the count of junction bases outside the gene matches. The sample originates from a study of blood T cell repertoires in COVID-19 (dated by TCRdb to 2020 to 2022). Background on the whole study: Collaborator samples came from the United States, Italy and Spain and covered acute and convalescent phases of COVID-19. The prospective study material was composed of cDNA or gDNA derived from T cells, B-cell-depleted T cells, or PBMCs. Subjects who had been exposed to COVID-19, were actively infected with it, or had recovered from it provided the deeply sampled blood TCRbeta repertoires that made up the dataset. The repertoires were released in a freely available public database intended as a resource for research on the immune response to SARS-CoV-2. Samples were obtained from the ongoing ImmuneRACE study (first 160 participants) and from 950 to 1,500 subjects provided by 6 global collaborators. A de-identified subject ID, COVID-19 status, age in years and sex were almost always included in the sample metadata. HLA class I and class II types, where available, came from metadata supplied by the sample provider rather than from assay-based typing.

Each collaborating institution followed its own protocols to collect whole blood in K2EDTA tubes. Collaborator samples were shipped for TCRbeta analysis as frozen whole blood, isolated PBMCs, or DNA extracted from either sample type. What the authors observed across the whole study: The amount of clinical and demographic metadata varied by source and participant and was provided uncurated.

The sequenced sample was peripheral blood. The sequence was collected from a human donor in a cohort sampled during active COVID-19. The rearranged chain carries TRBV11-2 and TRBJ2-3, with 7 bases in between that match TRBD1. The CDR3 has the sequence CASSLQGSTDTQYF. The bases read TGTGCCAGCAGCCTACAGGGGAGCACAGATACGCAGTATTTT.